The 14 T cell receptor beta chains listed next were all sequenced from one sample in a study of T cell repertoires in cytomegalovirus infection. MiXCR was run by TCRdb on the reads, yielding one entry per CDR3 protein. The profile shows roughly 920,000 distinct CDR3 sequences, around 29% of them singletons. For these TCRs, the target antigens are not known. Sequencing used cultured CD8+ T cells from PBMCs, obtained from culture after CMV antigen stimulation. The receptors stem from a human donor in good health (CMV status not recorded). Some clones in this sample may be carry-over from other donors' samples.

This clonotype was recorded many times. This chain connects TRBV7-9 to TRBJ1-5, with D unresolved. V lost 6 bases and J 4 bases, leaving 10 bases between the germline ends. Germline V gene data show CDR1 as SEHNR and CDR2 as FQNEAQ (reference sequence). The CDR3 loop spans 13 amino acids. This CDR3 is CASRGPANQPQHF. DNA for the CDR3: TGTGCCAGCAGGGGCCCAGCGAATCAGCCCCAGCATTTT.

The V call is TRBV7-8, the J call TRBJ1-2, with 9 positions matching TRBD1. With 1 base clipped from V and 2 bases from J, the junction kept 17 bases outside the gene matches. The length of the CDR3 is 20 residues. Per germline, CDR1 SGHVS and CDR2 FQNEAQ. CDR3 sequence: CASSLDFVVFRDRANYGYTF. The CDR3, as DNA: TGTGCCAGCAGCTTAGATTTTGTTGTGTTCCGGGACAGGGCCAACTATGGCTACACCTTC.

The chain joins TRBV5-1 to TRBJ1-1; no clear D. This CDR3 region has 16 residues. The germline V gene has CDR1 SGHRS and CDR2 YFSETQ. The V end lost 0 bases, the J end lost 3 bases, and 15 bases lay between the germline ends. CDR3 in DNA: TGCGCCAGCAGCTTGGTTGTGTCGGTGAAGGACACTGAAGCTTTCTTT. This gives the protein CASSLVVSVKDTEAFF.

The V gene is TRBV9, the J gene TRBJ1-2, with D maybe TRBD1 (6 bases). The germline V gene encodes CDR1 SGDLS and CDR2 YYNGEE. The V and J ends lost 4 bases and 8 bases respectively, with 21 bases between them. The CDR3 runs 15 residues. CDR3 residues: CASSLIGGAGRGYTF. The CDR3 bases are TGTGCCAGCAGCCTAATAGGGGGGGCAGGGCGAGGCTACACCTTC.

The V and J genes are TRBV5-4 and TRBJ2-3; 7 bases are a match to TRBD1. The CDR3 totals 16 residues. Germline V lookup: CDR1 SGHNT, CDR2 YYREEE (reference sequence). V gave up 8 bases and J gave up 2 bases; unmatched junction bases: 14. The CDR3 DNA reads as TGTGCCAGTAGCCGACTGGGACAGCGAAACACAGATACGCAGTATTTT. It specifies CASSRLGQRNTDTQYF.

The rearrangement links TRBV6-5 to TRBJ2-3, with D uncertain. The CDR3 has 15 amino acids. Trimming removed 7 bases at V and 4 bases at J, with 18 bases between. The germline gives CDR1 MNHEY, CDR2 SVGAGI. CDR3 DNA sequence: TGTGCCAGCAAGCATTTGCCCGAAGTCCCAGATACGCAGTATTTT. This gives the protein CASKHLPEVPDTQYF.

The V and J genes are TRBV6-6 and TRBJ2-1, with TRBD2 matching 8 bases. Unmatched junction bases numbered 13, after V lost 7 bases and J lost 8 bases. The germline gives CDR1 MNHNY, CDR2 SVGAGI (reference sequence). This CDR3 contains 15 residues. The CDR3 DNA reads as TGTGCCAGCAAGGGAGGGACTAGTTTCGGTGATGAGCAGTTCTTC. It is translated as CASKGGTSFGDEQFF.

This clonotype has more than one count but fewer than ten. The chain links TRBV11-1 to TRBJ2-1; 8 positions match TRBD2. The CDR3 has 15 amino acids. The germline V gene encodes CDR1 SGHAT and CDR2 FQDESV (reference sequence). Germline trimming cut 2 bases from V and 7 bases from J; bases unmatched to any gene: 7. The DNA of the CDR3 is TGTGCCAGCAGCTTATGGCGGGGGGTAGGGAATGAGCAGTTCTTC. Translated: CASSLWRGVGNEQFF.

The chain is built from TRBV27 and TRBJ1-2; D may be TRBD1 (5 bases). The CDR3 length is 14 residues. V gave up 6 bases and J gave up 4 bases, with 15 bases separating them. Germline values: CDR1 MNHEY, CDR2 SMNVEV (reference sequence). Written as DNA, the CDR3 is TGTGCCAGCAGAAAGTCGGGGGAGGGCTATGGCTACACCTTC. This gives the protein CASRKSGEGYGYTF.

This clonotype appeared many times. J is TRBJ1-1 and V is TRBV7-6, with D maybe TRBD1 (6 bases). Deletions cut 2 bases from V and 0 bases from J, with 13 bases between. Germline V gene sequence: CDR1 SGHVS, CDR2 FNYEAQ. The length of the CDR3 is 16 residues. The CDR3 nucleotides read TGTGCCAGCAGCTTACAGGGGCTAGGGGTGAACACTGAAGCTTTCTTT. Residues: CASSLQGLGVNTEAFF.

The table lists this clonotype with a few counts. The chain recombines TRBV7-6 with TRBJ2-7; D uncertain. Trimming took off 2 bases at V and 5 bases at J, with 13 bases between the two ends. Germline values: CDR1 SGHVS, CDR2 FNYEAQ. The CDR3 length is 14 residues. CDR3 DNA: TGTGCCAGCAGCTTATCCCCCGGGCTCCACGAGCAGTACGTC. Translating gives CASSLSPGLHEQYV.

This clonotype was detected ten times or more. This chain uses TRBV7-9 with TRBJ2-7, with a tentative D call TRBD2 (5 bases). This CDR3 is built from 14 residues. V dropped 7 bases and J dropped 4 bases, with 17 bases sitting between them. Germline V gene lookup returns CDR1 SEHNR and CDR2 FQNEAQ (reference sequence). CDR3 region: CASTGSSRVYEQYF. The CDR3 coding sequence is TGTGCCAGCACCGGTAGTTCGAGGGTATACGAGCAGTACTTC.

To note about this clonotype: Just one base apart from a much larger clone, this may be a read error. The gene calls are TRBV7-9 and TRBJ1-2; the D is unclear. CDR3 length: 13 amino acids. The germline CDR1 and CDR2 sequences are SEHNR and FQNEAQ (reference sequence). The CDR3 nucleotides read TGTGCCAGCAGCCTCGGGGAGATCTATGGCTACATCTTC. It specifies CASSLGEIYGYIF. Full variable domain (missing parts from reference TRBV7-9 and TRBJ1-2): DTGVSQNPRHKITKRGQNVTFRCDPISEHNRLYWYRQTLGQGPEFLTYFQNEAQLEKSRLLSDRFSAERPKGSFSTLEIQRTEQGDSAMYLCASSLGEIYGYIFGSGTRLTVV.

The CDR3 bases are TGTGCCACCAGCAGAGTCCCGCTTGGCGGAGATACGCAGTATTTT. Its translation is CATSRVPLGGDTQYF. The chain is built from TRBV15 and TRBJ2-3, with no clear D. This CDR3 contains 15 residues. CDR1 and CDR2 (germline): LNHNV, YYDKDF (reference sequence). V lost 1 base, J lost 5 bases, and 13 bases lay in between.